This T cell receptor beta chain was obtained from a study of T cell responses to AZD1222 COVID-19 vaccine. To note about this clone: The antigen remains unidentified.

The data were produced by immunoSEQ multiplex PCR, yet TCRdb's version contains in-frame clones alone and is incomplete. The sample holds about 200,000 clones, 88% seen once. V was trimmed by 0 bases and J by 0 bases, leaving 11 bases between them. The CDR3 consists of 16 residues. Germline V gene data show CDR1 as MGHRA and CDR2 as YSYEKL. Study outcomes and limitations: Spike-wide vaccine-associated CD4 TCRs dominated at 160-218 and 743-854. At baseline, seropositivity was found in only five or six AZD1222 recipients. Repertoires were collected only later (after the peak T cell response had occurred). The study found Spike-specific TCR breadth and depth rose after two AZD1222 doses.

The sample was peripheral blood, taken on day 0 of AZD1222 vaccination. This chain uses TRBV4-1 with TRBJ1-1, with D tentatively TRBD1 (6 bases). This sequence was found in an adult in good health. CDR3 loop: CASSQEATGLNTEAFF. The DNA of the CDR3 is TGCGCCAGCAGCCAAGAGGCTACAGGGTTGAACACTGAAGCTTTCTTT.